Given below is one T cell receptor beta chain in context. These data originate in a study of blood T cell repertoires in COVID-19. The method was immunoSEQ multiplex PCR; TCRdb's version includes in-frame clones alone and lacks a portion of them. The profile shows 100,000 or so clones, roughly 85% of them singletons. The receptor comes from a woman in her 50s who had recovered from COVID-19. The specimen was PBMCs or T cells enriched from blood (not recorded which).

CDR3 in amino acids: CASSQRQGVNSYNSPLHF. For the CDR3, the DNA is TGTGCCAGCAGCCAAAGACAGGGCGTGAATTCCTATAATTCACCCCTCCACTTT. The V and J genes are TRBV3-1 (or the pseudogene TRBV3-2) and TRBJ1-6; TRBD1 matches at 7 bases. CDR1 and CDR2 from the germline V gene are LGHDT and YNNKEL (reference sequence). V shed 2 bases and J 1 base; nucleotides not matched to a gene: 8. There are 18 residues in the CDR3.